This is a list of T cell receptor beta chains from one sample in a study of T cells in Graves' hyperthyroidism and ophthalmopathy. A single record per CDR3 protein comes from TCRdb applying MiXCR to the multiplex PCR reads. The sample holds roughly 330,000 distinct CDR3 sequences, 16% seen once. The sample was blood. The source is a man under 40 with Graves' hyperthyroidism. The CDR3 runs from the conserved cysteine through the conserved F or W. A D gene is named only where the DNA matches it firmly. Expanded clones are given a class, and other clones once, few, many or no size at all.

>TRBD1|TRBV6-9|NA|TRBJ2-7
CASSSQGARYEQYF
TGTGCCAGCAGTTCGCAGGGGGCGCGGTACGAGCAGTACTTC
>TRBD2|TRBV24-1|many|TRBJ2-1
CATSDPGLAGFYNEQFF
TGTGCCACCAGTGATCCGGGACTAGCGGGATTCTACAATGAGCAGTTCTTC
>NA|TRBV5-5|NA|TRBJ2-1
CASTPGNEQFF
TGTGCCAGCACCCCCGGGAATGAGCAGTTCTTC
>TRBD2|TRBV2|many|TRBJ2-1
CASSVRGREGYNEQFF
TGTGCCAGCAGTGTAAGGGGGCGGGAGGGTTACAATGAGCAGTTCTTC
>NA|TRBV7-2|many|TRBJ1-2
CASSLDNRNYGYTF
TGTGCCAGCAGCTTAGACAACAGGAACTATGGCTACACCTTC
>TRBD2|TRBV29-1|few|TRBJ2-7
CSVDGGGAGPPYEQYF
TGCAGCGTTGATGGGGGGGGAGCGGGACCACCCTACGAGCAGTACTTC
>TRBD2|TRBV2|NA|TRBJ2-1
CASSEARLAGGGRQFF
TGTGCCAGCAGTGAAGCTCGGCTAGCGGGAGGTGGTAGGCAGTTCTTC
>NA|TRBV7-2|many|TRBJ2-7
CASSLAGAPREQYF
TGTGCCAGCAGCTTAGCGGGGGCGCCGAGGGAGCAGTACTTC
>NA|TRBV28|NA|TRBJ1-5
CASGLNGQPQHF
TGTGCCAGCGGTTTAAACGGTCAGCCCCAGCATTTT
>TRBD1|TRBV12-3/TRBV12-4|few|TRBJ2-2
CASSGTGNTGELFF
TGTGCCAGCAGCGGGACAGGGAACACCGGGGAGCTGTTTTTT
>TRBD1|TRBV11-2|many|TRBJ1-1
CASSPFIQGRGAFF
TGTGCCAGCAGCCCCTTCATACAGGGGCGTGGGGCTTTCTTT
>TRBD1|TRBV7-9|many|TRBJ2-7
CASSAVDRIYEQYF
TGTGCCAGCAGCGCGGTGGACAGGATCTACGAGCAGTACTTC
>NA|TRBV14|NA|TRBJ2-7
CASSLTWEATYEQYF
TGTGCCAGCAGCTTGACCTGGGAGGCCACCTACGAGCAGTACTTC
>TRBD2|TRBV4-1|many|TRBJ2-1
CASSELAGDQDEQFF
TGCGCCAGCAGTGAACTAGCGGGAGATCAGGATGAGCAGTTCTTC
>NA|TRBV5-1|many|TRBJ2-3
CASSFSPSLSTDTQYF
TGCGCCAGCAGCTTTAGCCCGTCCCTTAGCACAGATACGCAGTATTTT
>TRBD2|TRBV19|few|TRBJ2-1
CACVGLAGVSEQFF
TGTGCCTGCGTAGGGCTAGCGGGAGTGAGTGAGCAGTTCTTC
>NA|TRBV20-1|few|TRBJ1-1
CSASGSTEAFF
TGCAGTGCTAGTGGAAGTACTGAAGCTTTCTTT
>NA|TRBV3-1|many|TRBJ1-1
CASSHSHTEAFF
TGTGCCAGCAGCCACAGTCACACTGAAGCTTTCTTT
>TRBD1|TRBV10-3|many|TRBJ1-2
CAITPGQGISGYTF
TGTGCCATCACTCCTGGACAGGGGATCTCTGGCTACACCTTC
>TRBD2|TRBV29-1|few|TRBJ2-1
CRARLAGAMGLYNEQFF
TGCAGGGCGAGGCTAGCGGGAGCCATGGGACTTTACAATGAGCAGTTCTTC
>TRBD1|TRBV2|many|TRBJ2-2
CASSKQGYGELFF
TGTGCCAGCAGTAAACAGGGGTACGGGGAGCTGTTTTTT
>NA|TRBV19|many|TRBJ1-1
CASSTRATGNTEAFF
TGTGCCAGTAGTACCAGGGCGACAGGGAACACTGAAGCTTTCTTT
>TRBD2|TRBV12-3/TRBV12-4|many|TRBJ2-7
CASSATSGPSYEQYF
TGTGCCAGCAGCGCGACTAGCGGGCCTTCCTACGAGCAGTACTTC